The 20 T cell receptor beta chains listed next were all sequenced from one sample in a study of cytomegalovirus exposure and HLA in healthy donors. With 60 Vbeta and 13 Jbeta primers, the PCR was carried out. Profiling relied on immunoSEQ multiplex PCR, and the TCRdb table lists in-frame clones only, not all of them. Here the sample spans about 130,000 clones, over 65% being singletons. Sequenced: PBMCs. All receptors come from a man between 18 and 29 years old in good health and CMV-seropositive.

The CDR3 DNA follows: TGTGCTAGTGCCCTCTGGACTAGCGGGGAAGATACGCAGTATTTT. This gives the protein CASALWTSGEDTQYF. J is TRBJ2-3 and V is TRBV12-5; 12 positions agree with TRBD2. The CDR3 totals 15 residues. Germline V CDR1 and CDR2: LGHNT, FRNRAP. The trim removed 7 bases at V and 5 bases at J, leaving 7 bases unmatched. The variable domain in full, with the rest retrieved from reference TRBV12-5 and TRBJ2-3, is DARVTQTPRHKVTEMGQEVTMRCQPILGHNTVFWYRQTMMQGLELLAYFRNRAPLDDSGMPKDRFSAEMPDATLATLKIQPSEPRDSAVYFCASALWTSGEDTQYFGPGTRLTVL.

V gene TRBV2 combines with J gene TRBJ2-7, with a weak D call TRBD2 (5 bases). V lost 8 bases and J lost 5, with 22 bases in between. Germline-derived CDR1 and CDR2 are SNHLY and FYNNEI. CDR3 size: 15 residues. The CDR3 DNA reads TGTGCCAGCGCCCGGCCCTTCGGGGTTGAGGACGAGCAGTACTTC. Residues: CASARPFGVEDEQYF.

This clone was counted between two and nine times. The CDR3 loop is CASSLSPGSYGNTIYF. In DNA form, the CDR3 reads TGCGCCAGCAGCTTGTCGCCGGGGTCGTATGGAAACACCATATATTTT. The genes are TRBV5-1 and TRBJ1-3, with D unresolved. The CDR3 is made up of 16 amino acids. Germline assignment: CDR1 SGHRS and CDR2 YFSETQ. With 1 base removed from V and 3 bases from J, the gap between germline ends came to 14 bases.

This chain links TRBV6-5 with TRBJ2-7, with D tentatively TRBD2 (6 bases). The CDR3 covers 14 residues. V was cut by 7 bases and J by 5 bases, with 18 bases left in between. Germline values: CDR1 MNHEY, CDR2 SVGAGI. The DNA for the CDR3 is TGTGCCAGCACCTCATGGGGGGTGAGCAACGAGCAGTACTTC. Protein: CASTSWGVSNEQYF.

CDR3 loop: CASSQRSGGGSIQYF. CDR3 nucleotides: TGTGCCAGCAGCCAACGAAGCGGGGGGGGAAGCATTCAGTACTTC. The chain recombines TRBV5-4 with TRBJ2-4, with TRBD2 matching over 10 bases. With 4 bases clipped from V and 9 bases from J, the junction kept 10 bases outside the gene matches. This CDR3 is 15 amino acids long. Germline-derived CDR1 and CDR2 are SGHNT and YYREEE (reference sequence).

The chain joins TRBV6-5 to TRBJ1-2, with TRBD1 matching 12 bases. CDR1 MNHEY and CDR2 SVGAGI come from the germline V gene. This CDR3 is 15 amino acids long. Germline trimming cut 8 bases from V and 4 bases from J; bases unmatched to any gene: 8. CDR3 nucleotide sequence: TGTGCCAGCGGCCTGGGACAGGGGGCTAGCTATGGCTACACCTTC. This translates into CASGLGQGASYGYTF.

The CDR3 sequence: CASSGWGQPQHF. In DNA, the CDR3 is TGTGCCAGCAGTGGTTGGGGCCAGCCCCAGCATTTT. The chain combines TRBV2 with TRBJ1-5, with a weak D call TRBD1 (5 bases). The CDR3 consists of 12 residues. Deletions cut 4 bases from V and 7 bases from J, with 8 bases between. Germline V lookup: CDR1 SNHLY, CDR2 FYNNEI. The full variable domain, in which reference TRBV2 and TRBJ1-5 provide the parts outside the CDR3, is EPEVTQTPSHQVTQMGQEVILRCVPISNHLYFYWYRQILGQKVEFLVSFYNNEISEKSEIFDDQFSVERPDGSNFTLKIRSTKLEDSAMYFCASSGWGQPQHFGDGTRLSIL.

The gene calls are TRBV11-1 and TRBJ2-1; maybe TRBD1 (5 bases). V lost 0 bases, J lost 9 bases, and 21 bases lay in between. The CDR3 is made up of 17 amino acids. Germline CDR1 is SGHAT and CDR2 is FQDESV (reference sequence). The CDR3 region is CASSLAQAGYNGGEQFF. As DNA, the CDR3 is TGTGCCAGCAGCTTAGCCCAGGCAGGGTATAATGGCGGTGAGCAGTTCTTC. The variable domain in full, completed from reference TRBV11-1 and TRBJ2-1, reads EAEVAQSPRYKITEKSQAVAFWCDPISGHATLYWYRQILGQGPELLVQFQDESVVDDSQLPKDRFSAERLKGVDSTLKIQPAELGDSAMYLCASSLAQAGYNGGEQFFGPGTRLTVL.

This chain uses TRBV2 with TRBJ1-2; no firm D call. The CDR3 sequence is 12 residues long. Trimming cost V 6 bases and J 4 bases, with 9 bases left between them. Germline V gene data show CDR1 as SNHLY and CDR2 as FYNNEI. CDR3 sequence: CASRESVYGYTF. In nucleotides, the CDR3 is TGTGCCAGCAGAGAGAGTGTCTATGGCTACACCTTC.

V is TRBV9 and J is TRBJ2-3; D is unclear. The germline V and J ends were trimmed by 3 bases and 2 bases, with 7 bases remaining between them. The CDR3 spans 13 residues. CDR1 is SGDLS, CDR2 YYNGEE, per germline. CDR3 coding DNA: TGTGCCAGCAGCGCACAATTCACAGATACGCAGTATTTT. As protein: CASSAQFTDTQYF. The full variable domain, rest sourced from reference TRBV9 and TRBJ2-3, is DSGVTQTPKHLITATGQRVTLRCSPRSGDLSVYWYQQSLDQGLQFLIQYYNGEERAKGNILERFSAQQFPDLHSELNLSSLELGDSALYFCASSAQFTDTQYFGPGTRLTVL.

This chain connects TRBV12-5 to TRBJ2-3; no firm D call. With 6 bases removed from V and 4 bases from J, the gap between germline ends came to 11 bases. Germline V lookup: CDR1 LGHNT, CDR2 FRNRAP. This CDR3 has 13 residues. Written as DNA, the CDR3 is TGTGCTAGTGGGATGGCAAGTCCAGATACGCAGTATTTT. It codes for CASGMASPDTQYF.

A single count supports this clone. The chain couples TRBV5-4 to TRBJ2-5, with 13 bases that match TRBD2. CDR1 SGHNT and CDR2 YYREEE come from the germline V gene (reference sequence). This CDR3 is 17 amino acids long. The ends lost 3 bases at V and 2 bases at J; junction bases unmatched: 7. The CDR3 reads CASSSPTSGGRQETQYF. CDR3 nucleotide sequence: TGTGCCAGCAGCTCTCCGACTAGCGGGGGGAGGCAAGAGACCCAGTACTTC. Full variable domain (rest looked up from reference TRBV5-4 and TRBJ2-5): ETGVTQSPTHLIKTRGQQVTLRCSSQSGHNTVSWYQQALGQGPQFIFQYYREEENGRGNFPPRFSGLQFPNYSSELNVNALELDDSALYLCASSSPTSGGRQETQYFGPGTRLLVL.

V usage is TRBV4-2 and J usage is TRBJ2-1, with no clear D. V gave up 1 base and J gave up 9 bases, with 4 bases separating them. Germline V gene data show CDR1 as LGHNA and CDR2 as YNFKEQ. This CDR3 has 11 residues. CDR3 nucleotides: TGTGCCAGCAGCCAAGCGGGTGAGCAGTTCTTC. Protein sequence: CASSQAGEQFF.

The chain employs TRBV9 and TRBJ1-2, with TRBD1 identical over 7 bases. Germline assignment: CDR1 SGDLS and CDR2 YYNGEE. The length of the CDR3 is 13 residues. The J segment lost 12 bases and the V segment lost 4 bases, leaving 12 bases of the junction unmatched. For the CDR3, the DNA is TGTGCCAGCAGCAACGACAGGGCCACCTGGGACACCTTC. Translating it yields CASSNDRATWDTF.

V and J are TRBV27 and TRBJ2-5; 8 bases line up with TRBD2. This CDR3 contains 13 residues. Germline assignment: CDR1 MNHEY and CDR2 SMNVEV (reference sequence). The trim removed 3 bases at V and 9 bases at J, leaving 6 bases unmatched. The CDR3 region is CASSFSPGGAQYF. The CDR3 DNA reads TGTGCCAGCAGTTTTTCCCCGGGAGGGGCCCAGTACTTC.

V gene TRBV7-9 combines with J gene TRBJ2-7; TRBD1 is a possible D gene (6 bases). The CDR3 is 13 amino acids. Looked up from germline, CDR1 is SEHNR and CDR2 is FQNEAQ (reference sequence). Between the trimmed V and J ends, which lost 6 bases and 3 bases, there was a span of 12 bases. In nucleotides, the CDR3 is TGTGCCAGCAGAGCAGGGGCCCTCTACGAGCAGTACTTC. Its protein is CASRAGALYEQYF.

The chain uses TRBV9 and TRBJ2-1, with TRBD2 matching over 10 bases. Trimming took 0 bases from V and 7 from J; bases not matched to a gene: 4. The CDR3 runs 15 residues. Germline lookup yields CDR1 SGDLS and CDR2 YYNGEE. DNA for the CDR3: TGTGCCAGCAGCGTAGGGACTAGCGGTCGGAATGAGCAGTTCTTC. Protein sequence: CASSVGTSGRNEQFF. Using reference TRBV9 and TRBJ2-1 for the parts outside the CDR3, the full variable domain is DSGVTQTPKHLITATGQRVTLRCSPRSGDLSVYWYQQSLDQGLQFLIQYYNGEERAKGNILERFSAQQFPDLHSELNLSSLELGDSALYFCASSVGTSGRNEQFFGPGTRLTVL.

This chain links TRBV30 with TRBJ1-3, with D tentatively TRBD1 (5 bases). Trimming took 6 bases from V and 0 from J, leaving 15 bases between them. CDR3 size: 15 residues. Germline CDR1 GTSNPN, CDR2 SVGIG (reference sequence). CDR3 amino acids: CACSQGGSSGNTIYF. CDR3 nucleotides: TGTGCCTGCTCGCAGGGTGGAAGCTCTGGAAACACCATATATTTT.

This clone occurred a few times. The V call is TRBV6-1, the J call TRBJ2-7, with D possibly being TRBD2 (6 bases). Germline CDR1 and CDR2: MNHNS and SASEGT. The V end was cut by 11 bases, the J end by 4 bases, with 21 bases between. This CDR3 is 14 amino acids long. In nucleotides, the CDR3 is TGTGCCTCTCAAGGGCGGGGTGTCGTATACGAGCAGTACTTC. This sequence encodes CASQGRGVVYEQYF.

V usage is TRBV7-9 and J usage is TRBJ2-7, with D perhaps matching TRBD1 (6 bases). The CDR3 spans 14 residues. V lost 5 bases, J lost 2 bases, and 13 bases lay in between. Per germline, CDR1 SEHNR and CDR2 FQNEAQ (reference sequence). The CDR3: CASSRGHSAYEQYF. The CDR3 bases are TGTGCCAGCAGCCGGGGACATTCTGCCTACGAGCAGTACTTC.